This T cell receptor (beta chain) stems from a study of cytomegalovirus exposure and HLA in healthy donors. Study information: Across under 450 genotyped donors, 81% landed in the Caucasian-associated ancestry cluster.

This CDR3 is built from 15 residues. Per the germline V gene, CDR1 is GTSNPN and CDR2 is SVGIG (reference sequence). V was trimmed by 0 bases and J by 7 bases, leaving 15 bases between them. PCR used 60 Vbeta primers and 13 Jbeta primers. Profiling relied on immunoSEQ multiplex PCR, and the TCRdb table lists in-frame clones only, not all of them. This sample yields 150,000 to 200,000 clones, of which over 65% are seen a single time; about 1.5% belongs to the top ten. This TCR was recovered from a man aged 18 to 29 in good health and CMV-seronegative. Sequenced: PBMCs. This sequence joins TRBV30 and TRBJ1-4; D is ambiguous. CDR3 sequence: CAWSVGPRRGEKLFF. CDR3 coding DNA: TGTGCCTGGAGTGTAGGTCCTCGGAGAGGTGAAAAACTGTTTTTT.